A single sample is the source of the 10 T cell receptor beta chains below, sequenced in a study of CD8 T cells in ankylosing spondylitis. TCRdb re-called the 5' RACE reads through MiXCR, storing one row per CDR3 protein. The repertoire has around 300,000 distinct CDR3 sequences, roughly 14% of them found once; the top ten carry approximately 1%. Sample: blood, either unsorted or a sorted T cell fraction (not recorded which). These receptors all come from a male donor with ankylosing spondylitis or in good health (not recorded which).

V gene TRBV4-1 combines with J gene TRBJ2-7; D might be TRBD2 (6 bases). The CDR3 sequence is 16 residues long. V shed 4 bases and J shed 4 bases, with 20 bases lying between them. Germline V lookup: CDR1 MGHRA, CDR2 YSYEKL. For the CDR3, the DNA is TGCGCCAGCAGCCCCCCCTCGGGGACTGGGTCTTACGAGCAGTACTTC. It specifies CASSPPSGTGSYEQYF.

In DNA, the CDR3 is TGCGCCAGCAGCTTCGTGGGGAGGGCCACAGATACGCAGTATTTT. This sequence encodes CASSFVGRATDTQYF. The V gene is TRBV5-1, the J gene TRBJ2-3, with 7 bases aligning to TRBD2. The length of the CDR3 is 15 residues. From germline, CDR1 is SGHRS and CDR2 YFSETQ. The junction had 5 bases not matched to a gene; V was cut back by 2 bases and J by 2 bases.

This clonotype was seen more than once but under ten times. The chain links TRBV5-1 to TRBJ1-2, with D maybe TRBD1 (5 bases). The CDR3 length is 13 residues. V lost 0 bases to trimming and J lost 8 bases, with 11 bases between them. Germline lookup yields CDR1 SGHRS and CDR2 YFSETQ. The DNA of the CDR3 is TGCGCCAGCAGCTTGGCGGGGCCGGGAGGCTACACCTTC. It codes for CASSLAGPGGYTF. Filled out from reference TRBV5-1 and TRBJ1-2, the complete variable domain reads KAGVTQTPRYLIKTRGQQVTLSCSPISGHRSVSWYQQTPGQGLQFLFEYFSETQRNKGNFPGRFSGRQFSNSRSEMNVSTLELGDSALYLCASSLAGPGGYTFGSGTRLTVV.

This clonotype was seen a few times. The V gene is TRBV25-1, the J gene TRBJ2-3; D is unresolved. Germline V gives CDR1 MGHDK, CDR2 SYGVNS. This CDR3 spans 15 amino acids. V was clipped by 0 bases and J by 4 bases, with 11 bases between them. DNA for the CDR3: TGTGCCAGCAGTGAATATAAAGGGATGGCAGATACGCAGTATTTT. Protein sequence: CASSEYKGMADTQYF. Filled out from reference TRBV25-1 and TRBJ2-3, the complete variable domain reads EADIYQTPRYLVIGTGKKITLECSQTMGHDKMYWYQQDPGMELHLIHYSYGVNSTEKGDLSSESTVSRIRTEHFPLTLESARPSHTSQYLCASSEYKGMADTQYFGPGTRLTVL.

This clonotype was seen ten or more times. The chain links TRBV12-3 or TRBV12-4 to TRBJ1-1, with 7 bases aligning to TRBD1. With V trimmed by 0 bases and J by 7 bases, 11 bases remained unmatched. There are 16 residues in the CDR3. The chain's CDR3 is CASSLAGTVSKGEAFF. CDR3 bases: TGTGCCAGCAGTTTAGCGGGGACAGTGAGTAAGGGTGAAGCTTTCTTT.

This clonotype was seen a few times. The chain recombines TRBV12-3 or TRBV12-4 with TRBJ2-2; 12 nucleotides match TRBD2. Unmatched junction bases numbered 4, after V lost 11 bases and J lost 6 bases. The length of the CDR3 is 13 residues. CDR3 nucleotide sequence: TGTGCCGGAGGACTAGCGGGACCCGGGGAGCTGTTTTTT. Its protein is CAGGLAGPGELFF.

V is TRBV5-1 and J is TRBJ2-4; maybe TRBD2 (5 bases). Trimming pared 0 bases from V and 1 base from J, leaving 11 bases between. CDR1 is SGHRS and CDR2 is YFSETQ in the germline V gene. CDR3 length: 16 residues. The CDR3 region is CASSLGVSGAKNIQYF. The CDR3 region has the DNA TGCGCCAGCAGCTTGGGGGTATCGGGGGCCAAAAACATTCAGTACTTC.

The CDR3 protein is CSARQQISNQPQHF. The CDR3 DNA follows: TGCAGTGCTAGGCAACAGATTAGCAATCAGCCCCAGCATTTT. The V and J genes are TRBV20-1 and TRBJ1-5; D ambiguous. Trimming left V 3 bases short and J 0 bases short, with 9 bases between. There are 14 residues in the CDR3. Germline CDR1 DFQATT, CDR2 SNEGSKA (reference sequence).

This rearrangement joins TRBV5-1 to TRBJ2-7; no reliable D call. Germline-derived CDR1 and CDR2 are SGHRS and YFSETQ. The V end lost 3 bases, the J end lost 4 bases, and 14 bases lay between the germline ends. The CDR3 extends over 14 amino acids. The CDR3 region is CASSSDWTGYEQYF. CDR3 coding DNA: TGCGCCAGCAGCTCCGACTGGACGGGTTACGAGCAGTACTTC.

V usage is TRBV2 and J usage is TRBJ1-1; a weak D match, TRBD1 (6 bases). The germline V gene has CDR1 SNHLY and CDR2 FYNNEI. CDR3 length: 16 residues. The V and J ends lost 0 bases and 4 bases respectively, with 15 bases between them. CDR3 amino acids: CASSEAQRGRGTEAFF. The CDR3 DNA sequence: TGTGCCAGCAGTGAAGCGCAGAGGGGCAGGGGCACTGAAGCTTTCTTT.